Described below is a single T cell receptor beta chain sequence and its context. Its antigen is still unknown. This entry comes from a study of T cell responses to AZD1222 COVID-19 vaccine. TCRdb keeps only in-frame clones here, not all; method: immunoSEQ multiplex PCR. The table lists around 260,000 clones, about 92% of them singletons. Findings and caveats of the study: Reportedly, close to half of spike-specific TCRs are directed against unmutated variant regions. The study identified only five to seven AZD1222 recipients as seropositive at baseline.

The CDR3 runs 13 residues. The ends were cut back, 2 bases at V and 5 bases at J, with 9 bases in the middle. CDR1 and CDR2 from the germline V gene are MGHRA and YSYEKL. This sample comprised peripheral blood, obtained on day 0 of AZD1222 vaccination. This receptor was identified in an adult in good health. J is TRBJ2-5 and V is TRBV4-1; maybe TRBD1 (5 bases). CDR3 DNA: TGCGCCAGCAGCCAAATGGGGCTGGAGACCCAGTACTTC. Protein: CASSQMGLETQYF.